Reported below is one T cell receptor beta chain. Its antigen is not identified. Presence of unique molecular identifiers characterized the TCR beta cDNA libraries. T cells, roughly 1 to 10 million of them, yielded about 500,000 cDNA molecules. TCRdb re-called the PCR reads with MiXCR, one entry per CDR3 protein. The sample yields about 190,000 distinct CDR3 sequences, around 29% seen once. This entry is derived from a study of post-analysis software for immune sequencing data. The wider study: Relapsing-remitting, secondary progressive and progressive-relapsing multiple sclerosis were all included among the disease courses.

V was clipped by 3 bases and J by 6 bases; unmatched bases: 1. The CDR3 runs 12 residues. Germline values: CDR1 DFQATT, CDR2 SNEGSKA (reference sequence). Study-level results: The five TRBV segments detected at higher frequency in patients than in controls included TRBV5-6, TRBV5-1 and TRBV20-1. Same-batch samples co-clustered strongly by F measure. Relative to controls, patients with multiple sclerosis showed significantly lower normalized Chao1 diversity.

The origin of this receptor is a girl under 18 with multiple sclerosis. Source material: blood. The chain has TRBV20-1 and TRBJ2-1; 8 bases line up with TRBD2. CDR3 coding DNA: TGCAGTGCTAGCGGGACTAGCAATGAGCAGTTCTTC. Encoded protein: CSASGTSNEQFF.